This is a list of T cell receptor beta chains from one sample in a study of cytomegalovirus exposure and HLA in healthy donors. Method: immunoSEQ multiplex PCR; TCRdb's copy keeps in-frame clones and lacks some. The table shows around 94,000 clones, with more than 70% occurring only once. The sequencing input was PBMCs. The receptors stem from a male donor in good health and CMV-seropositive. CDR3s include the opening cysteine and the closing phenylalanine or tryptophan. A D gene is named only where the DNA matches it firmly. A clone size is listed for some rows: how often the clone was seen (once, few, many), or a class if it is expanded.

14 | . | . | TRBJ1-3 | TRBV10-3 | TGTGCCATCACTTTCAGGGCAAATGGAAACACCATATATTTT | CAITFRANGNTIYF
14 | . | few | TRBJ2-7 | TRBV27 | TGTGCCAGCAGTCCGGAGGTTTGGCGATACGAGCAGTACTTC | CASSPEVWRYEQYF
16 | . | . | TRBJ2-7 | TRBV27 | TGTGCCAGCAGTTCACTAACGCAGCGCGATTCCTACGAGCAGTACTTC | CASSSLTQRDSYEQYF
14 | . | . | TRBJ2-1 | TRBV19 | TGTGCCAGTAGTATGGGGGGCTCCTACAATGAGCAGTTCTTC | CASSMGGSYNEQFF
13 | . | once | TRBJ2-7 | TRBV27 | TGTGCCAGCAGTTACAGATCTCCCTACGAGCAGTACTTC | CASSYRSPYEQYF
14 | . | . | TRBJ2-5 | TRBV7-2 | TGTGCCAGCAGCGGCTCAGCCACCGGGGAGACCCAGTACTTC | CASSGSATGETQYF
17 | TRBD2 | . | TRBJ2-3 | TRBV7-6 | TGTGCCAGCAGCCTCCGTCCCGCTAGCGGGATCACAGATACGCAGTATTTT | CASSLRPASGITDTQYF
13 | . | few | TRBJ2-7 | TRBV6-6 | TGTGCCAGCAGTTCCGACAGGATGGGGGAGCAGTACTTC | CASSSDRMGEQYF
12 | . | once | TRBJ2-7 | TRBV6-5 | TGTGCCAGCACCGGAGGGCCGAAAGAGCAGTACTTC | CASTGGPKEQYF
15 | TRBD2 | once | TRBJ2-3 | TRBV5-1 | TGCGCCAGCAGCTTAAGTAGCGGGAGGTTAGATACGCAGTATTTT | CASSLSSGRLDTQYF
15 | TRBD2 | . | TRBJ2-1 | TRBV10-2 | TGCGCCAGCAGTGGGGGACTAGCGGGTTACAATGAGCAGTTCTTC | CASSGGLAGYNEQFF
14 | TRBD1 | . | TRBJ1-1 | TRBV18 | TGTGCCAGCTCCCCCGGACAGGCCGGCGCTGAAGCTTTCTTT | CASSPGQAGAEAFF
15 | TRBD2 | . | TRBJ2-5 | TRBV7-2 | TGTGCCAGCAGCGCAAGACTAGCGGGGGGGATGACCCAGTACTTC | CASSARLAGGMTQYF
14 | TRBD1 | . | TRBJ2-7 | TRBV27 | TGTGCCAGCAGTTCCGGGACAGGGGGGGGCGAGCAGTACTTC | CASSSGTGGGEQYF
15 | . | . | TRBJ2-2 | TRBV19 | TGTGCCAGTAGTATCGCGGGGTTTCTGGCCGGGGAGCTGTTTTTT | CASSIAGFLAGELFF
13 | . | . | TRBJ1-5 | TRBV6-1 | TGTGCCAGCACAAGAGGGAGCAGTCAGCCCCAGCATTTT | CASTRGSSQPQHF
14 | TRBD1 | . | TRBJ1-5 | TRBV27 | TGTGCCAGCAGTTTATCAGGGGGCGGCCAGCCCCAGCATTTT | CASSLSGGGQPQHF
15 | TRBD1 | . | TRBJ2-3 | TRBV11-3 | TGTGCCAGCAGCCCCCGACAGGGAGGCACAGATACGCAGTATTTT | CASSPRQGGTDTQYF
15 | . | . | TRBJ1-3 | TRBV6-4 | TGTGCCCCAAGGTCGGGGGGGGGCGAGGGAAACACCATATATTTT | CAPRSGGGEGNTIYF
13 | . | . | TRBJ1-1 | TRBV11-3 | TGTGCCAGCAGCTTAACCAGGAACACTGAAGCTTTCTTT | CASSLTRNTEAFF
15 | TRBD2 | . | TRBJ2-1 | TRBV15 | TGTGCCACCAGGCCTAGCGGAGGCCCCTACAATGAGCAGTTCTTC | CATRPSGGPYNEQFF
15 | TRBD2 | once | TRBJ2-1 | TRBV10-1 | TGCGCCAGCAGTGATCCTAGCGGGAGCCGTAATGAGCAGTTCTTC | CASSDPSGSRNEQFF
17 | TRBD1 | . | TRBJ2-5 | TRBV5-6 | TGTGCCAGCAGCCCTGAAGGCGACAGGGGTGTCCAAGAGACCCAGTACTTC | CASSPEGDRGVQETQYF
14 | TRBD1 | . | TRBJ1-2 | TRBV5-1 | TGCGCCAGCAGCTTGTGGGGACAGGGATCTGGCTACACCTTC | CASSLWGQGSGYTF
13 | . | few | TRBJ1-2 | TRBV6-5 | TGTGCCAGCAGTTCTTGGGGGGTCAATGGCTACACCTTC | CASSSWGVNGYTF
15 | . | . | TRBJ2-7 | TRBV9 | TGTGCCAGCAGCCCCTCTCTGTACGAGGCCTACGAGCAGTACTTC | CASSPSLYEAYEQYF
18 | TRBD2 | . | TRBJ2-3 | TRBV19 | TGTGCCAGTAGTAGGGGGGGGGACTATGCCCTTTTCGCGGATACGCAGTATTTT | CASSRGGDYALFADTQYF
19 | TRBD2 | . | TRBJ2-2 | TRBV5-1 | TGCGCCAGCAGCCCCGGGACTAGCGGGGGGGCCCAGGGATCCGGGGAGCTGTTTTTT | CASSPGTSGGAQGSGELFF
13 | . | . | TRBJ2-1 | TRBV7-6 | TGTGCCAGCAGCCGAACTAGGAACAATGAGCAGTTCTTC | CASSRTRNNEQFF
14 | . | . | TRBJ1-5 | TRBV29-1 | TGCAGCGTTCGGGGGTTGGGTGGCAATCAGCCCCAGCATTTT | CSVRGLGGNQPQHF
15 | . | . | TRBJ1-4 | TRBV5-1 | TGCGCCAGCAGGTATAGGGGGAGTGCTTCGGAAAAACTGTTTTTT | CASRYRGSASEKLFF
13 | . | . | TRBJ1-2 | TRBV5-1 | TGCGCCAGCAGCTTGGAAGGGGCCTATGGCTACACCTTC | CASSLEGAYGYTF
15 | . | few | TRBJ2-7 | TRBV18 | TGTGCCAGCTCACCACTAGCGAAGGGCGCTGGCGAGCAGTACTTC | CASSPLAKGAGEQYF
15 | . | . | TRBJ2-1 | TRBV5-1 | TGCGCCAGCAGCTTGTCCAGCGGGACATACAATGAGCAGTTCTTC | CASSLSSGTYNEQFF
14 | . | few | TRBJ1-5 | TRBV28 | TGTGCCAGCAGTTTAGAGGGCCGGGGTCAGCCCCAGCATTTT | CASSLEGRGQPQHF
13 | . | . | TRBJ2-7 | TRBV29-1 | TGCAGCGTCCGAGGCCGGGGTACGTACGAGCAGTACTTC | CSVRGRGTYEQYF
13 | TRBD1 | . | TRBJ2-7 | TRBV5-1 | TGCGCCAGCAGCCTCGGACAGGAGTACGAGCAGTACTTC | CASSLGQEYEQYF
15 | . | . | TRBJ1-3 | TRBV4-2 | TGTGCCAGCAGCCAGAACAGCGGGTCTGGAAACACCATATATTTT | CASSQNSGSGNTIYF
13 | TRBD1 | few | TRBJ2-7 | TRBV30 | TGTGCCTGGAGCCGGGACAGGGGGTACGAGCAGTACTTC | CAWSRDRGYEQYF
17 | . | . | TRBJ2-5 | TRBV10-2 | TGCGCCAGCAGTGAGTCAGGTCTAGGAGGGGTTAGGGAGACCCAGTACTTC | CASSESGLGGVRETQYF
18 | TRBD1 | . | TRBJ2-6 | TRBV29-1 | TGCAGCGTTGAACAGGACAGGGGGAGAGCCCCTGGGGCCAACGTCCTGACTTTC | CSVEQDRGRAPGANVLTF
16 | . | . | TRBJ1-6 | TRBV28 | TGTGCCAGCAGTGGAGACAGAAATACCTATAATTCACCCCTCCACTTT | CASSGDRNTYNSPLHF
13 | . | . | TRBJ1-2 | TRBV7-9 | TGTGCCAGCAGCTTACCGGTTGACTATGGCTACACCTTC | CASSLPVDYGYTF
13 | . | . | TRBJ1-3 | TRBV5-1 | TGCGCCAGCAGGGCTCAGACTGGAAACACCATATATTTT | CASRAQTGNTIYF
14 | . | . | TRBJ1-2 | TRBV4-1 | TGCGCCAGCAGCCACTGGATCTCCGGGGATGGCTACACCTTC | CASSHWISGDGYTF
17 | TRBD2 | . | TRBJ2-2 | TRBV7-8 | TGTGCCAGCACCACGAGGGGAGCGGGAACCCGAACCGGGGAGCTGTTTTTT | CASTTRGAGTRTGELFF
14 | . | . | TRBJ1-2 | TRBV5-4 | TGTGCCAGCAGCTTCGGAGGGCAGGACTATGGCTACACCTTC | CASSFGGQDYGYTF
14 | . | . | TRBJ2-3 | TRBV6-4 | TGTGCCAGCAGCCAACAGGGTAGCACAGATACGCAGTATTTT | CASSQQGSTDTQYF
14 | . | . | TRBJ1-1 | TRBV6-5 | TGTGCCAGCAGTTACCAGGGTCGGGACACTGAAGCTTTCTTT | CASSYQGRDTEAFF
14 | . | . | TRBJ2-7 | TRBV2 | TGTGCCAGCAGTGAAGCGCTACCCACCTACGAGCAGTACTTC | CASSEALPTYEQYF
15 | TRBD2 | . | TRBJ2-1 | TRBV4-2 | TGTGCCAGCAGCCAGCGGACTAGCGACTACAATGAGCAGTTCTTC | CASSQRTSDYNEQFF
15 | . | few | TRBJ1-2 | TRBV28 | TGTGCCAGCAGTTTATTGGGAGGGGAAGCCTATGGCTACACCTTC | CASSLLGGEAYGYTF
15 | . | once | TRBJ2-5 | TRBV13 | TGTGCCAGCAGCCGGGGGACAGTCTCTCGGGAGACCCAGTACTTC | CASSRGTVSRETQYF